These T cell receptor beta chains were read from a single sample in a study of human T cells and chemical hapten exposure. One entry per CDR3 protein results from TCRdb running MiXCR on the RACE reads. The sample lists fewer than 85,000 distinct CDR3 sequences, 10% to 13% occurring once. The specimen was whole blood, collected in connection with sensitization to the hapten diphenylcyclopropenone (DPC). These receptors all stem from a woman in her 30s with alopecia areata. Some clones in this sample may be carry-over from other donors' samples. The CDR3 runs from the conserved cysteine through the conserved F or W. A D gene is named only where the DNA matches it firmly. Clone size appears in some rows only: once, few, many, or a class for an expanded clone.

d_gene	v_gene	abundance	j_gene	CDR3aa	CDR3nt
NA	TRBV28	many	TRBJ1-1	CASRYTGNTEAFF	TGTGCCAGCAGGTATACAGGGAACACTGAAGCTTTCTTT
NA	TRBV20-1	NA	TRBJ2-1	CSLGRVAYNEQFF	TGCAGTCTCGGGAGAGTCGCCTACAATGAGCAGTTCTTC
TRBD1	TRBV18	many	TRBJ1-1	CASYTGTGGRAEAFF	TGTGCCAGCTACACGGGGACAGGGGGCAGAGCTGAAGCTTTCTTT
NA	TRBV28	few	TRBJ1-1	CASRQGGTEAFF	TGTGCCAGCAGGCAAGGAGGGACAGAAGCTTTCTTT
TRBD2	TRBV2	few	TRBJ2-7	CASSATSGSPLEQYF	TGTGCCAGCAGTGCTACTAGCGGGAGTCCTCTAGAGCAGTACTTC
NA	TRBV13	once	TRBJ2-2	CASSSDTEGGELFF	TGTGCCAGCAGCTCCGACACAGAGGGCGGGGAGCTGTTTTTT
NA	TRBV12-3/TRBV12-4	many	TRBJ1-3	CASSIRGPSSGNTIYF	TGTGCCAGCAGTATCCGGGGCCCAAGCTCTGGAAACACCATATATTTT
TRBD1	TRBV7-8	few	TRBJ1-6	CASSQGQGRADSPLHF	TGTGCCAGCAGCCAGGGACAGGGGCGAGCAGATTCACCCCTCCACTTT
NA	TRBV12-3/TRBV12-4	many	TRBJ1-6	CASSLVGGRGDSPLHF	TGTGCCAGCAGTTTGGTAGGAGGCCGGGGGGATTCACCCCTCCACTTT
NA	TRBV29-1	NA	TRBJ2-1	CSVDISSNEQFF	TGCAGCGTTGATATAAGTTCCAATGAGCAGTTCTTC
NA	TRBV3-1	few	TRBJ1-5	CASSQDRAQPQHF	TGTGCCAGCAGCCAAGATCGGGCTCAGCCCCAGCATTTT
NA	TRBV29-1	NA	TRBJ1-1	CSGVGPGAFF	TGCAGCGGTGTGGGGCCGGGAGCTTTCTTT
NA	TRBV20-1	many	TRBJ2-3	CSAVNRSKSADTQYF	TGCAGTGCCGTTAACAGGTCCAAAAGTGCAGATACGCAGTATTTT
NA	TRBV20-1	NA	TRBJ1-2	CSARDGGVLPTNYGYTF	TGCAGTGCTAGAGATGGAGGGGTGCTGCCGACTAACTATGGCTACACCTTC
NA	TRBV12-3/TRBV12-4	many	TRBJ2-3	CASSFLGESLGTQYF	TGTGCCAGCAGTTTTCTGGGTGAGTCCCTCGGTACGCAGTATTTT
TRBD1	TRBV20-1	few	TRBJ2-7	CSAREDRGYYEQYF	TGCAGTGCTAGGGAGGACAGGGGCTACTACGAGCAGTACTTC
TRBD1	TRBV9	NA	TRBJ1-3	CASSRGQFSGNTIYF	TGTGCCAGCAGTCGGGGACAGTTCTCTGGAAACACCATATATTTT
TRBD1	TRBV7-9	many	TRBJ2-1	CASGYDRVGGEQFF	TGTGCCAGCGGCTACGACAGGGTCGGAGGTGAGCAGTTCTTC
NA	TRBV28	many	TRBJ2-1	CASSLLNNEQFF	TGTGCCAGCAGTTTATTGAACAATGAGCAGTTCTTC
NA	TRBV5-1	many	TRBJ2-6	CASSFDEVRDVLTF	TGCGCCAGCAGCTTCGACGAGGTCAGGGACGTCCTGACTTTC
TRBD1	TRBV4-1	many	TRBJ2-7	CASSQGEPGTGNIYEQYF	TGCGCCAGCAGCCAAGGGGAGCCCGGGACAGGGAACATTTACGAGCAGTACTTC
TRBD1	TRBV29-1	NA	TRBJ2-2	CSARGRQGARGGGELFF	TGCAGCGCCCGAGGTCGACAGGGGGCTAGGGGAGGCGGGGAGCTGTTTTTT
NA	TRBV7-3	few	TRBJ2-7	CASLGAGEQYF	TGTGCCAGCTTGGGGGCCGGTGAGCAGTACTTC
NA	TRBV5-1	NA	TRBJ1-1	CASSLEGLEAFF	TGCGCCAGCAGCTTGGAGGGTCTTGAAGCTTTCTTT
NA	TRBV20-1	many	TRBJ2-6	CSARPGFSTRGANVLTF	TGCAGTGCTAGACCAGGATTTAGTACAAGGGGGGCCAACGTCCTGACTTTC
TRBD1	TRBV28	few	TRBJ2-3	CASKQGGGTDTQYF	TGTGCCAGTAAACAGGGGGGAGGCACAGATACGCAGTATTTT
NA	TRBV5-4	many	TRBJ1-2	CASSLPAKVGGYTF	TGTGCCAGCAGCCTACCAGCGAAGGTTGGGGGCTACACCTTC
NA	TRBV30	many	TRBJ2-4	CAWSGEAKNIQYF	TGTGCCTGGAGTGGGGAGGCCAAAAACATTCAGTACTTC
NA	TRBV28	many	TRBJ2-7	CASTSQQGYEQYF	TGTGCCAGTACATCCCAACAGGGCTACGAGCAGTACTTC
NA	TRBV29-1	many	TRBJ2-1	CSVGSWGFYNEQFF	TGCAGCGTTGGTAGCTGGGGATTTTACAATGAGCAGTTCTTC
NA	TRBV3-1	many	TRBJ2-1	CASSQDGRWGSYNEQFF	TGTGCCAGCAGCCAAGATGGGCGGTGGGGATCCTACAATGAGCAGTTCTTC
TRBD2	TRBV20-1	many	TRBJ2-7	CSAGLAGGGTYEQYF	TGCAGTGCTGGACTAGCGGGAGGGGGGACCTACGAGCAGTACTTC
TRBD1	TRBV3-1	few	TRBJ1-4	CASSARDSYNEKLFF	TGTGCCAGCAGCGCCCGGGACAGTTATAATGAAAAACTGTTTTTT
NA	TRBV4-2	NA	TRBJ1-5	CASSQDVGQPQHF	TGTGCCAGCAGCCAAGACGTCGGTCAGCCCCAGCATTTT
TRBD2	TRBV20-1	few	TRBJ2-7	CSAEARTSGYEQYF	TGCAGTGCCGAAGCTAGGACTAGCGGGTACGAGCAGTACTTC
NA	TRBV14	many	TRBJ1-5	CASILTGQPQHF	TGTGCCAGCATCTTAACGGGTCAGCCCCAGCATTTT
TRBD1	TRBV4-2	many	TRBJ1-5	CASSQDGAGTVNQPQHF	TGTGCCAGCAGCCAAGATGGGGCGGGGACAGTCAATCAGCCCCAGCATTTT
TRBD2	TRBV4-3	many	TRBJ2-7	CASSQEPSGSSYEQYF	TGCGCCAGCAGCCAAGAACCTAGCGGGAGCTCCTACGAGCAGTACTTC
NA	TRBV20-1	few	TRBJ2-7	CSARGDFYEQYF	TGCAGTGCTAGAGGTGATTTCTACGAGCAGTACTTC
NA	TRBV20-1	NA	TRBJ1-5	CSARDGGTPDNQPQHF	TGCAGTGCTAGAGATGGGGGGACTCCGGACAATCAGCCCCAGCATTTT
NA	TRBV6-2/TRBV6-3	many	TRBJ2-3	CATRDTLSTDTQYF	TGTGCCACCCGGGACACATTGAGCACAGATACGCAGTATTTT
TRBD1	TRBV12-3/TRBV12-4	many	TRBJ2-2	CASRTTGVVGELFF	TGTGCCAGCAGGACGACAGGGGTTGTCGGGGAGCTGTTTTTT
TRBD1	TRBV6-1	many	TRBJ2-6	CASSYGTGPSGANVLTF	TGTGCCAGCAGTTACGGGACAGGGCCCTCTGGGGCCAACGTCCTGACTTTC
NA	TRBV9	NA	TRBJ2-3	CASSAGTFTDTQYF	TGTGCCAGCAGCGCCGGGACTTTCACAGATACGCAGTATTTT
TRBD2	TRBV10-3	NA	TRBJ2-1	CAISDPASGGRNEQFF	TGTGCCATCAGTGACCCCGCTAGCGGGGGGCGCAATGAGCAGTTCTTC
NA	TRBV6-5	few	TRBJ1-3	CASSPHSSSGNTIYF	TGTGCCAGCAGTCCCCACTCGAGCTCTGGAAACACCATATATTTT
NA	TRBV7-8	NA	TRBJ1-5	CASSLDSAGTQPQHF	TGTGCCAGCAGCTTAGATTCGGCGGGGACGCAGCCCCAGCATTTT
TRBD2	TRBV7-8	many	TRBJ2-3	CASSLVSWISSGSSTDTQYF	TGTGCCAGCAGCTTAGTCTCTTGGATTTCTAGCGGGAGCAGCACAGATACGCAGTATTTT
TRBD2	TRBV10-2	many	TRBJ2-1	CASTPPSAGAANEQFF	TGCGCCAGCACCCCCCCCTCCGCGGGAGCGGCGAATGAGCAGTTCTTC
TRBD2	TRBV29-1	few	TRBJ2-1	CSAPGLAGGNEQFF	TGCAGCGCGCCGGGACTAGCGGGAGGCAATGAGCAGTTCTTC
NA	TRBV29-1	NA	TRBJ1-2	CSAISSGGYTF	TGCAGCGCCATTAGCTCCGGTGGCTACACCTTC